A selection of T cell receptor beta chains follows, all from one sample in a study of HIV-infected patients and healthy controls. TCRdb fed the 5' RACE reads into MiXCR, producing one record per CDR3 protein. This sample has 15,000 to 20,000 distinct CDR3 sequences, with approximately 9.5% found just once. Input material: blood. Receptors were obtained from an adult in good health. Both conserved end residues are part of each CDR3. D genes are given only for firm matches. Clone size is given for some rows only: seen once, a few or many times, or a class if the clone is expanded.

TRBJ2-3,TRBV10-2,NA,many,CASSRSQTDTQYF,TGCGCCAGCAGTCGGAGCCAGACAGATACGCAGTATTTT
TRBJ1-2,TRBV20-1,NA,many,CSARKTVGYGYTF,TGCAGTGCTAGGAAGACAGTGGGCTATGGCTACACCTTC
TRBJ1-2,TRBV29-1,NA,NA,CSAKVYYGYTF,TGCAGCGCCAAGGTATACTATGGCTACACCTTC
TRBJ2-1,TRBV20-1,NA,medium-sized,CSARSRTRRNEQFF,TGCAGTGCTAGATCCCGGACGCGAAGGAATGAGCAGTTCTTC
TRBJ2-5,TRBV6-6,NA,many,CATLTGGETQYF,TGTGCCACCCTGACGGGCGGGGAGACCCAGTACTTC
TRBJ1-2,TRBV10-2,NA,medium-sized,CASSESSGGLGYTF,TGCGCCAGCAGTGAGTCGAGCGGAGGGCTTGGCTACACCTTC
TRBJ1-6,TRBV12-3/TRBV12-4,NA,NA,CASSSWSYNSPLHF,TGTGCCAGCAGTTCCTGGTCGTATAATTCACCCCTCCACTTT
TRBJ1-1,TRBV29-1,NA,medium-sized,CSVTENTEAFF,TGCAGCGTGACAGAAAACACTGAAGCTTTCTTT
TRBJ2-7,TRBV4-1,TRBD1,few,CASSPPRTGGHEQYF,TGCGCCAGCAGCCCGCCACGGACAGGGGGTCACGAGCAGTACTTC
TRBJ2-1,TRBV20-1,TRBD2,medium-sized,CSARRLAGASSYNEQFF,TGCAGTGCTAGAAGACTAGCGGGAGCAAGCTCCTACAATGAGCAGTTCTTC
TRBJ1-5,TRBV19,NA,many,CASSILMPSGNQPQHF,TGTGCCAGTAGTATTTTGATGCCAAGCGGCAATCAGCCCCAGCATTTT
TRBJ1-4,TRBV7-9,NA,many,CASTVGLSSTTNEKLFF,TGTGCCAGCACTGTGGGATTGTCCTCTACAACTAATGAAAAACTGTTTTTT
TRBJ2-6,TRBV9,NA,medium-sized,CASSPPLPGSGANVLTF,TGTGCCAGCAGCCCCCCCCTTCCGGGGTCTGGGGCCAACGTCCTGACTTTC
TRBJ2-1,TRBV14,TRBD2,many,CASSQLAPLRERADEQFF,TGTGCCAGCAGCCAATTGGCTCCATTGCGGGAGCGTGCGGATGAGCAGTTCTTC
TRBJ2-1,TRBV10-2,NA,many,CASSEPPSRGNEQFF,TGCGCCAGCAGTGAGCCGCCCTCCCGCGGCAATGAGCAGTTCTTC
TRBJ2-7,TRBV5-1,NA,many,CASSLEALPDEQYF,TGCGCCAGCAGCTTGGAGGCCCTCCCCGACGAGCAGTACTTC
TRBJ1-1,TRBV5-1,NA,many,CASSLGLQGPNTEAFF,TGCGCCAGCAGCTTGGGCTTACAGGGACCGAACACTGAAGCTTTCTTT
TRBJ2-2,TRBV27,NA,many,CASSPAPRRYTGELFF,TGTGCCAGCAGCCCTGCCCCCCGGAGATACACCGGGGAGCTGTTTTTT